One and the same sample provided the 14 T cell receptor beta chains below, sequenced in a study of shared clonotypes between healthy human individuals. TCRdb keeps only in-frame clones here, not all; method: immunoSEQ multiplex PCR. The sample contains roughly 1,100,000 clones, around 74% of which appear only once. The specimen sequenced was memory CD4+ T cells sorted from blood. As for subset: CD45RA-negative fraction. The source is a man younger than 35 in good health.

V and J are TRBV7-9 and TRBJ2-5, with D tentatively TRBD2 (6 bases). CDR3 length equals 15 residues. V was trimmed by 5 bases and J by 4 bases, leaving 17 bases between them. Germline V lookup: CDR1 SEHNR, CDR2 FQNEAQ (reference sequence). CDR3 nucleotide sequence: TGTGCCAGCAGCCAACCCGGGGGAAGGACAGAGACCCAGTACTTC. This sequence encodes CASSQPGGRTETQYF.

This clone showed up just once. The CDR3 is CASSAGQGANEQFF. The CDR3 region has the DNA TGCGCCAGCAGCGCTGGACAGGGGGCAAATGAGCAGTTCTTC. This sequence joins TRBV5-1 and TRBJ2-1; 11 positions agree with TRBD1. Trimming took 4 bases from V and 7 from J; bases not matched to a gene: 4. The CDR3 sequence is 14 residues long. The germline CDR1 and CDR2 sequences are SGHRS and YFSETQ. The variable domain in full, completed from reference TRBV5-1 and TRBJ2-1, reads KAGVTQTPRYLIKTRGQQVTLSCSPISGHRSVSWYQQTPGQGLQFLFEYFSETQRNKGNFPGRFSGRQFSNSRSEMNVSTLELGDSALYLCASSAGQGANEQFFGPGTRLTVL.

The V gene is TRBV7-2, the J gene TRBJ1-2; 7 bases are shared with TRBD1. The CDR3 runs to 13 residues. In germline, CDR1 is SGHTA, CDR2 FQGNSA. V dropped 5 bases and J dropped 5; count of bases not matched to a gene: 5. The CDR3 region has the DNA TGTGCCAGCAGCCCCTTGACAGGGTATGGCTACACCTTC. It translates to CASSPLTGYGYTF.

The chain has TRBV5-4 and TRBJ2-7, with 10 bases lining up with TRBD1. This CDR3 has 14 amino acids. Germline CDR1 is SGHNT and CDR2 is YYREEE (reference sequence). Unmatched junction bases numbered 8, after V lost 6 bases and J lost 5 bases. The CDR3 loop reads CASNSGDRGDEQYF. The CDR3 nucleotides are TGTGCCAGCAACAGCGGGGACAGGGGCGACGAGCAGTACTTC.

The chain couples TRBV5-6 to TRBJ1-2; a possible D gene is TRBD1 (6 bases). The V end was cut by 3 bases, the J end by 3 bases, with 18 bases between. This CDR3 spans 16 amino acids. CDR1 and CDR2 from the germline V gene are SGHDT and YYEEEE. CDR3 sequence (DNA): TGTGCCAGCAGCTCAACCTGGGGGGGCGCGGACTATGGCTACACCTTC. This codes for CASSSTWGGADYGYTF.

The genes are TRBV6-4 and TRBJ2-1; no definite D call. Trimming pared 5 bases from V and 9 bases from J, leaving 14 bases between. This CDR3 spans 13 amino acids. CDR1 and CDR2 (germline): MRHNA, SNTAGT. The CDR3 loop is CASSSLKDGEQFF. CDR3 sequence (DNA): TGTGCCAGCAGTTCCCTAAAGGACGGTGAGCAGTTCTTC.

The chain employs TRBV5-1 and TRBJ2-2; the D gene is possibly TRBD1 (6 bases). The CDR3 length is 16 residues. CDR1 and CDR2 (germline): SGHRS, YFSETQ. Trimming removed 2 bases from V and 0 bases from J, with 11 bases in between. The chain's CDR3 is CASSFATGTNTGELFF. In DNA form, the CDR3 reads TGCGCCAGCAGCTTTGCGACAGGAACGAACACCGGGGAGCTGTTTTTT. Combining the CDR3 with reference TRBV5-1 and TRBJ2-2 gives the whole variable domain KAGVTQTPRYLIKTRGQQVTLSCSPISGHRSVSWYQQTPGQGLQFLFEYFSETQRNKGNFPGRFSGRQFSNSRSEMNVSTLELGDSALYLCASSFATGTNTGELFFGEGSRLTVL.

This sequence joins TRBV10-3 and TRBJ1-1, with 11 positions matching TRBD1. This CDR3 comprises 14 residues. Germline trimming cut 6 bases from V and 5 bases from J; bases unmatched to any gene: 5. From germline, CDR1 is ENHRY and CDR2 SYGVKD. The CDR3 DNA sequence: TGTGCCATCAGAGGACAGGGGGCACGAACTGAAGCTTTCTTT. Translation: CAIRGQGARTEAFF.

V usage is TRBV6-5 and J usage is TRBJ1-1; D uncertain. Germline assignment: CDR1 MNHEY and CDR2 SVGAGI. The CDR3 runs to 11 residues. Trimming took 0 bases from V and 10 from J, leaving 6 bases between them. The CDR3 is CASSYSSVAFF. The CDR3 nucleotides read TGTGCCAGCAGTTACTCGAGTGTAGCTTTCTTT.

The V gene is TRBV6-6, the J gene TRBJ2-3; 9 nucleotides agree with TRBD1. The germline gives CDR1 MNHNY, CDR2 SVGAGI (reference sequence). The CDR3 has 15 residues. V dropped 6 bases and J dropped 4; count of bases not matched to a gene: 8. The CDR3 sequence: CASSPGQGNADTQYF. The CDR3 DNA is TGTGCCAGCAGCCCAGGACAGGGGAATGCAGATACGCAGTATTTT.

This clone has just a few counts. This chain links TRBV19 with TRBJ1-1; 7 nucleotides align to TRBD1. Germline-derived CDR1 and CDR2 are LNHDA and SQIVND (reference sequence). The trim removed 4 bases at V and 1 base at J, leaving 9 bases unmatched. The CDR3 runs 16 residues. The CDR3 nucleotides are TGTGCCAGTAGTACGAGGGACAGAAGTAAGAACACTGAAGCTTTCTTT. Translation: CASSTRDRSKNTEAFF.

This clone was counted only a few times. The chain carries TRBV5-1 and TRBJ1-4; D is unclear. Looked up from germline, CDR1 is SGHRS and CDR2 is YFSETQ. Trimming took off 0 bases at V and 5 bases at J, with 8 bases between the two ends. CDR3 length: 14 residues. CDR3 sequence reads: CASSLEGKNEKLFF. In nucleotides, the CDR3 is TGCGCCAGCAGCTTGGAGGGAAAAAATGAAAAACTGTTTTTT.

The chain recombines TRBV5-8 with TRBJ1-2; TRBD1 matches 9 bases. After removal of 4 bases from V and 4 bases from J, the junction contained 8 bases not matched to a gene. CDR1 and CDR2 (germline): SGHTS, YDEGEE. The CDR3 loop spans 15 amino acids. The DNA for the CDR3 is TGTGCCAGCAGCGACGGGACAGGGCGCGGCTATGGCTACACCTTC. Encoded protein: CASSDGTGRGYGYTF.

The chain employs TRBV30 and TRBJ1-2; tentatively, D is TRBD1 (5 bases). The CDR3 has 13 residues. Trimming pared 2 bases from V and 5 bases from J, leaving 12 bases between. The germline V gene encodes CDR1 GTSNPN and CDR2 SVGIG (reference sequence). In DNA form, the CDR3 reads TGTGCCTGGAGTCCTGTTGGGGGTTATGGCTACACCTTC. Its protein is CAWSPVGGYGYTF.